This TCR beta chain was captured by sequencing in a study of response to subunit inactivated influenza vaccine. TCRdb fed the RT-PCR reads into MiXCR, producing one record per CDR3 protein. The table lists some 850,000 distinct CDR3 sequences, around a sixth of them singletons. CDR3 length: 15 residues. After removal of 6 bases from V and 6 bases from J, the junction contained 8 bases not matched to a gene. From germline, CDR1 is MDHEN and CDR2 SYDVKM. The sample holds a few counts of this clonotype. This sequence originates from a middle-aged man who received an inactivated influenza vaccine. This specimen consisted of PBMCs from blood, obtained approximately 5 days after vaccination. This chain joins TRBV28 and TRBJ2-1; 10 bases are shared with TRBD2. As DNA, the CDR3 is TGTGCCAGCAGAGAAAGACTAGCGGGCTTCAATGAGCAGTTCTTC. It is translated as CASRERLAGFNEQFF.